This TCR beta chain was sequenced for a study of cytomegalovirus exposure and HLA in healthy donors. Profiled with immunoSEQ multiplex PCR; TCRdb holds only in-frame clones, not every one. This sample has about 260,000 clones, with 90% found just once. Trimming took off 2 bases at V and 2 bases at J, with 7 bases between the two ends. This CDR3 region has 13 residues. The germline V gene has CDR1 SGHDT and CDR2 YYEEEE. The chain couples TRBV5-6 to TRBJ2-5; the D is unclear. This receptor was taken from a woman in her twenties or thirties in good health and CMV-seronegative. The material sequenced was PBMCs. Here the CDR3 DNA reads TGTGCCAGCAGCTTCCCACAGCAAGAGACCCAGTACTTC. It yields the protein CASSFPQQETQYF. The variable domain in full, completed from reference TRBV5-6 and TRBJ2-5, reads DAGVTQSPTHLIKTRGQQVTLRCSPKSGHDTVSWYQQALGQGPQFIFQYYEEEERQRGNFPDRFSGHQFPNYSSELNVNALLLGDSALYLCASSFPQQETQYFGPGTRLLVL.